Listed below are T cell receptor beta chains from one sample, sequenced in a study of T cells in Graves' hyperthyroidism and ophthalmopathy. TCRdb itself ran the multiplex PCR reads through MiXCR, one entry per CDR3 protein. This table holds under 400,000 distinct CDR3 sequences, nearly 15% found once. The specimen sequenced was blood. The receptors here all came from a woman aged 60-70 years with Graves' ophthalmopathy. CDR3s include the opening cysteine and the closing phenylalanine or tryptophan. D genes are given only for firm matches. Some rows have no size entry. The others give once, few or many, or a class for an expanded clone.

clone_size j_call v_call d_call cdr3_nt cdr3_aa
many TRBJ2-7 TRBV28 TRBD2 TGTGCCAGCAGTTTACCGGGACTAGCGGGAGGTATTCCCTACGAGCAGTACTTC CASSLPGLAGGIPYEQYF
many TRBJ2-2 TRBV20-1 - TGCAGTGCTAGATTGGGGATGGGGCCCGGGGAGCTGTTTTTT CSARLGMGPGELFF
- TRBJ1-1 TRBV12-3/TRBV12-4 - TGTGCCAGCAGTTTAGCAACACAAGGGAACACTGAAGCTTTCTTT CASSLATQGNTEAFF
many TRBJ2-2 TRBV2 - TGTGCCAGCAGCCAGACTACACGAACCGGGGAGCTGTTTTTT CASSQTTRTGELFF
many TRBJ2-7 TRBV7-2 TRBD1 TGTGCCAGCCGACCCCGTGACAGGGCTTTCTACGAGCAGTACTTC CASRPRDRAFYEQYF
many TRBJ1-2 TRBV6-5 TRBD1 TGTGCCAGCAGTTACTCGGCGGGGACAGGAGGCGGCTACACCTTC CASSYSAGTGGGYTF
many TRBJ2-1 TRBV11-2 TRBD2 TGTGCCAGCAGCTATCCGCTAGCGGGAGTTGAGCAGTTCTTC CASSYPLAGVEQFF
few TRBJ2-3 TRBV6-1 - TGTGCCAGCAGACGCAGGGCATTTAGTATAGATACGCAGTATTTT CASRRRAFSIDTQYF
many TRBJ1-3 TRBV12-3/TRBV12-4 - TGTGCCAGCAGGAGCAGCTCTGGAAACACCATATATTTT CASRSSSGNTIYF
many TRBJ2-2 TRBV3-1 - TGTGCCAGCAGCCAAGGTCACGCAGGGTCTACCGGGGAGCTGTTTTTT CASSQGHAGSTGELFF
many TRBJ1-1 TRBV30 - TGTGCCTGGGGGTCGGGGCCCCGGGGAACTGAAGCTTTCTTT CAWGSGPRGTEAFF
- TRBJ2-1 TRBV2 TRBD2 TGTGCCAGCAGTGAAGCCTTACTAGCGGGACCCCAGTTCTTC CASSEALLAGPQFF
many TRBJ2-4 TRBV28 - TGTGCCAGCAGTTTATACCCGGGACATCTTTGGTCCAAAAACATTCAGTACTTC CASSLYPGHLWSKNIQYF
- TRBJ2-1 TRBV29-1 - TGCAGCGTTGTGGAGGGGTCTAGCCTTGGTATAGGGCAGTTCTTC CSVVEGSSLGIGQFF